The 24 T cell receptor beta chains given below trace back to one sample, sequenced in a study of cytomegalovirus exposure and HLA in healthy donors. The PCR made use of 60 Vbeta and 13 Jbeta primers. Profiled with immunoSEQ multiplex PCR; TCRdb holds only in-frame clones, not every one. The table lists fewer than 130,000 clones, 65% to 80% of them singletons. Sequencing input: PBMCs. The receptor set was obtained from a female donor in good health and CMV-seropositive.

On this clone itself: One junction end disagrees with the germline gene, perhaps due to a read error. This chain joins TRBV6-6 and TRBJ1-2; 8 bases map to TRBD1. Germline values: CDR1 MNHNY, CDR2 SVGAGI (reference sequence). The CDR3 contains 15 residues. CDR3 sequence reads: CASTATTGDYYGYTF. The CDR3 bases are TGTGCCAGCACCGCGACGACAGGGGACTACTACGGCTACACCTTC.

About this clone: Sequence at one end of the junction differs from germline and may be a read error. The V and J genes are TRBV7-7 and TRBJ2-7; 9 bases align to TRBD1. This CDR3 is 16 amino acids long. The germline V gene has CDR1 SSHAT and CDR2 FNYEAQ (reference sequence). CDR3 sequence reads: CASSLLSTGGVYEQYF. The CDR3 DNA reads TGTGCTAGCAGCTTACTGTCCACAGGGGGCGTCTACGAGCAGTACTTC.

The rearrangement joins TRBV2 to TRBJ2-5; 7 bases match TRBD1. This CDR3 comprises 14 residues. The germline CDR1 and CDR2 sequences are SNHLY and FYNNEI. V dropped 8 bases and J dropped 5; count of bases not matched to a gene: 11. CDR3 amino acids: CASQRTTGLETQYF. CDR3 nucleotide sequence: TGTGCCAGCCAGCGTACGACAGGGTTGGAGACCCAGTACTTC.

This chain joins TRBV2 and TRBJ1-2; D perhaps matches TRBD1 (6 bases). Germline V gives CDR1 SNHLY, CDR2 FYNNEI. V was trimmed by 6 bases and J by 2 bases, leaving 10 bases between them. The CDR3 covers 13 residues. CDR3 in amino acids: CASRYTGNYGYTF. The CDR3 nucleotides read TGTGCCAGCAGGTATACAGGGAACTATGGCTACACCTTC. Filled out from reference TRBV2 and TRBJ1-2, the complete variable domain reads EPEVTQTPSHQVTQMGQEVILRCVPISNHLYFYWYRQILGQKVEFLVSFYNNEISEKSEIFDDQFSVERPDGSNFTLKIRSTKLEDSAMYFCASRYTGNYGYTFGSGTRLTVV.

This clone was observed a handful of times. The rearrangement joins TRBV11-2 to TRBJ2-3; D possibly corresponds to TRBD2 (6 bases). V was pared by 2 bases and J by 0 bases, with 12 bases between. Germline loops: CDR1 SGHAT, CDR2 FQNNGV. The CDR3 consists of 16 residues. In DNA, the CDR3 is TGTGCCAGCAGCTTACTTGGAGGGACGAGCACAGATACGCAGTATTTT. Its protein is CASSLLGGTSTDTQYF. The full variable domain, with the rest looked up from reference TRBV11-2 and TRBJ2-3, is EAGVAQSPRYKIIEKRQSVAFWCNPISGHATLYWYQQILGQGPKLLIQFQNNGVVDDSQLPKDRFSAERLKGVDSTLKIQPAKLEDSAVYLCASSLLGGTSTDTQYFGPGTRLTVL.

The CDR3, as DNA: TGTGCCAGCAGCTTGACAGATAGCAATCAGCCCCAGCATTTT. Translated: CASSLTDSNQPQHF. The chain carries TRBV5-5 and TRBJ1-5, with no clear D. CDR1 and CDR2 (germline): SGHKS, YYEKEE (reference sequence). The CDR3 totals 14 residues. The V gene lost 1 base and the J gene lost 0 bases, with 5 bases spanning the gap.

The CDR3 spells CASSQLGVGFQPQHF. The CDR3 nucleotides are TGCGCCAGCAGCCAGTTAGGGGTCGGTTTCCAGCCCCAGCATTTT. V is TRBV4-1 and J is TRBJ1-5; D is perhaps TRBD1 (5 bases). Germline CDR1 reads MGHRA; CDR2 reads YSYEKL. CDR3 length: 15 amino acids. V lost 3 bases, J lost 7 bases, and 16 bases lay in between.

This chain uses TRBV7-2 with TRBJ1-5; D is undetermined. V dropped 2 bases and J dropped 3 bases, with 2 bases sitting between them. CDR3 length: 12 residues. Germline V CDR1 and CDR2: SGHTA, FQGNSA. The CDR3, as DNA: TGTGCCAGCAGCTTATACAATCAGCCCCAGCATTTT. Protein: CASSLYNQPQHF.

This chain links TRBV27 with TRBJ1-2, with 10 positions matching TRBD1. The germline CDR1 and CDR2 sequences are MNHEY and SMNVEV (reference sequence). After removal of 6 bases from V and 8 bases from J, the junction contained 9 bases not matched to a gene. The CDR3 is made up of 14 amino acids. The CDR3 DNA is TGTGCCAGCAGAAAAAGACAGGGGGCGAAGGGCTACACCTTC. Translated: CASRKRQGAKGYTF.

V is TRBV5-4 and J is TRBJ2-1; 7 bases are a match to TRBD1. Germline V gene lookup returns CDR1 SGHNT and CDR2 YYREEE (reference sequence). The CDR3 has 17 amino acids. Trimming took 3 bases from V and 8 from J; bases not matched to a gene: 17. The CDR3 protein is CASSSGPTGVTAHEQFF. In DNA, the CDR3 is TGTGCCAGCAGCTCCGGCCCAACAGGGGTCACCGCCCATGAGCAGTTCTTC. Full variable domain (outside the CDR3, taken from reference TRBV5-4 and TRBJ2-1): ETGVTQSPTHLIKTRGQQVTLRCSSQSGHNTVSWYQQALGQGPQFIFQYYREEENGRGNFPPRFSGLQFPNYSSELNVNALELDDSALYLCASSSGPTGVTAHEQFFGPGTRLTVL.

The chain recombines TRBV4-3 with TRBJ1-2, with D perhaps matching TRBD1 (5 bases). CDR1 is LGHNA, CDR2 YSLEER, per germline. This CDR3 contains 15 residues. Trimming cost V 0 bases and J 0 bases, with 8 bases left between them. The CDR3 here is CASSQDRRANYGYTF. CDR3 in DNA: TGCGCCAGCAGCCAAGACCGCAGGGCTAACTATGGCTACACCTTC.

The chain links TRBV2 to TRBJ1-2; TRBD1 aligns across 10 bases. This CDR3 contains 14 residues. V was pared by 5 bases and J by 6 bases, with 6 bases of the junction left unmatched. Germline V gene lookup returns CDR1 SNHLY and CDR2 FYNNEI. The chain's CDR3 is CASSKVGTGDGYTF. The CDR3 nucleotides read TGTGCCAGCAGTAAGGTCGGGACAGGGGATGGCTACACCTTC.

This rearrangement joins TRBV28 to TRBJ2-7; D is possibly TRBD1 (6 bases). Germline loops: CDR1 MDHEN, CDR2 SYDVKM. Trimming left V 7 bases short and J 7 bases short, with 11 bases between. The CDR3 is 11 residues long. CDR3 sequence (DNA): TGTGCCAGCACATGGGGGCCGGAGCAGTACTTC. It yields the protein CASTWGPEQYF.

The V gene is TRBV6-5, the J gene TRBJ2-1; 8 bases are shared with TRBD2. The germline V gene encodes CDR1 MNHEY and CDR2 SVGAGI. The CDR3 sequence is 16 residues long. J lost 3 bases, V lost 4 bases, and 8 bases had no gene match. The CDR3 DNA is TGTGCCAGCAGTTTAACCCTAGCGGGTCGCTACAATGAGCAGTTCTTC. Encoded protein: CASSLTLAGRYNEQFF.

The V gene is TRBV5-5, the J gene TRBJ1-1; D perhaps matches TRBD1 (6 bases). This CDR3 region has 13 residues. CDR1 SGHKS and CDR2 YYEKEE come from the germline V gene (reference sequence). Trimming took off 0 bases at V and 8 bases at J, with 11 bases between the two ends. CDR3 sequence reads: CASSLGPTGEAFF. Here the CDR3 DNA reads TGTGCCAGCAGCTTGGGCCCCACAGGGGAAGCTTTCTTT. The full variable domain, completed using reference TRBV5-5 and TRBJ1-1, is DAGVTQSPTHLIKTRGQQVTLRCSPISGHKSVSWYQQVLGQGPQFIFQYYEKEERGRGNFPDRFSARQFPNYSSELNVNALLLGDSALYLCASSLGPTGEAFFGQGTRLTVV.

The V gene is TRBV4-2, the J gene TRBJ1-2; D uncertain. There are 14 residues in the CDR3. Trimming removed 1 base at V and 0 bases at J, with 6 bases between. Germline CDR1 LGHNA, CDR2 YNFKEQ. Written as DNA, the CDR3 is TGTGCCAGCAGCCAAGTTACAGCTAACTATGGCTACACCTTC. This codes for CASSQVTANYGYTF.

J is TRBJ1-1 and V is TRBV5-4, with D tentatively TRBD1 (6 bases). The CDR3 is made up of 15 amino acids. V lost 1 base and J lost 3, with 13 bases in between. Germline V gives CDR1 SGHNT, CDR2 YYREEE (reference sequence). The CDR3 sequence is CASSLPGKGDTEAFF. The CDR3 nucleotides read TGTGCCAGCAGCTTGCCTGGAAAGGGGGACACTGAAGCTTTCTTT. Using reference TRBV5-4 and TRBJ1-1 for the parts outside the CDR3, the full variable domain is ETGVTQSPTHLIKTRGQQVTLRCSSQSGHNTVSWYQQALGQGPQFIFQYYREEENGRGNFPPRFSGLQFPNYSSELNVNALELDDSALYLCASSLPGKGDTEAFFGQGTRLTVV.

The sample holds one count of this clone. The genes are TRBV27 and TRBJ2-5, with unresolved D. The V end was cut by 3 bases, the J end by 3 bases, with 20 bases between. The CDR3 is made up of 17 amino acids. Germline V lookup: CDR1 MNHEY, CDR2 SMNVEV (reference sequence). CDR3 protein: CASSFRPLANKKETQYF. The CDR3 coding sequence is TGTGCCAGCAGTTTCAGGCCCCTCGCGAACAAGAAAGAGACCCAGTACTTC.

DNA of the CDR3: TGCAGCGTCCGGGTTATCTTCAATGAGCAGTTCTTC. Its translation: CSVRVIFNEQFF. The chain recombines TRBV29-1 with TRBJ2-1; D remains unclear. Trimming pared 6 bases from V and 6 bases from J, leaving 12 bases between. This CDR3 comprises 12 residues. Germline loops: CDR1 SQVTM, CDR2 ANQGSEA.

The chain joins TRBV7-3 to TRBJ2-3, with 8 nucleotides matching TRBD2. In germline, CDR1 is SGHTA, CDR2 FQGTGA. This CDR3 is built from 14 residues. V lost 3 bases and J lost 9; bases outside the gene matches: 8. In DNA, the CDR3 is TGTGCCAGCAGCTTGTCCCTGGCGGGAGGAACGCAGTATTTT. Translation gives CASSLSLAGGTQYF.

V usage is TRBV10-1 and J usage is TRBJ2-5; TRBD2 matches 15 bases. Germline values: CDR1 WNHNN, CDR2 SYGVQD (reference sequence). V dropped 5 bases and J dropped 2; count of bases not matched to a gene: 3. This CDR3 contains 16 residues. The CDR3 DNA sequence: TGCGCCAGCAGTACCGGGACTAGCGGGGGGCAAGAGACCCAGTACTTC. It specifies CASSTGTSGGQETQYF.

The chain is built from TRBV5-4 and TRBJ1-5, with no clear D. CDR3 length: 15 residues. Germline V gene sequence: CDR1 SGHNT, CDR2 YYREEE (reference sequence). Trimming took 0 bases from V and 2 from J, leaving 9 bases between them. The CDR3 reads CASSLGPEGNQPQHF. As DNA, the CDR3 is TGTGCCAGCAGCTTGGGACCGGAGGGCAATCAGCCCCAGCATTTT. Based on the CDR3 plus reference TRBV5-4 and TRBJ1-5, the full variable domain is ETGVTQSPTHLIKTRGQQVTLRCSSQSGHNTVSWYQQALGQGPQFIFQYYREEENGRGNFPPRFSGLQFPNYSSELNVNALELDDSALYLCASSLGPEGNQPQHFGDGTRLSIL.

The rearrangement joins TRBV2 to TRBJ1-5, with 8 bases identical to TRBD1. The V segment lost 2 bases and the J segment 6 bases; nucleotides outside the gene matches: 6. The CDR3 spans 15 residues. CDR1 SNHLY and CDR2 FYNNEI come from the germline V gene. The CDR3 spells CASSETQGASQPQHF. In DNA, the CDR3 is TGTGCCAGCAGTGAAACCCAGGGGGCTAGTCAGCCCCAGCATTTT. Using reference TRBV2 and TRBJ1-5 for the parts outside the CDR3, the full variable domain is EPEVTQTPSHQVTQMGQEVILRCVPISNHLYFYWYRQILGQKVEFLVSFYNNEISEKSEIFDDQFSVERPDGSNFTLKIRSTKLEDSAMYFCASSETQGASQPQHFGDGTRLSIL.

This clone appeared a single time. The chain's CDR3 is CASSQPGQPSKNYGYTF. CDR3 sequence (DNA): TGCGCCAGCAGCCAACCCGGACAGCCCTCAAAGAACTATGGCTACACCTTC. This rearrangement joins TRBV4-1 to TRBJ1-2; perhaps TRBD1 as D (6 bases). The V end lost 2 bases, the J end lost 2 bases, and 18 bases lay between the germline ends. Germline assignment: CDR1 MGHRA and CDR2 YSYEKL. The CDR3 has 17 amino acids.